The 27 T cell receptor beta chains below come from one sample, sequenced in a study of PD-1 blockade in classical Hodgkin lymphoma. Time point here: cycle 4 day 1 (C4D1), after 5 to 7 weeks of nivolumab. All patients experienced relapse after autologous stem cell transplantation, and brentuximab vedotin exposure was variable. Clones were sequenced by immunoSEQ multiplex PCR, and TCRdb holds only the in-frame ones, with some missing. The repertoire holds roughly 100,000 clones, with about nine tenths as singletons. The sequencing used peripheral blood mononuclear cells (PBMCs), collected before the fourth cycle of nivolumab. These receptor sequences come from a human donor with classical Hodgkin lymphoma.

This chain links TRBV9 with TRBJ1-2, with unresolved D. Germline CDR1 is SGDLS and CDR2 is YYNGEE. Trimming removed 0 bases from V and 4 bases from J, with 10 bases in between. This CDR3 has 14 residues. The CDR3 nucleotides read TGTGCCAGCAGCGTAGAGGGCAAGGGCTATGGCTACACCTTC. Translating gives CASSVEGKGYGYTF.

The J gene is TRBJ2-5, the V gene TRBV5-1; D could derive from TRBD1 or TRBD2 (5 bases each). Trimming took off 4 bases at V and 1 base at J, with 11 bases between the two ends. The CDR3 runs to 14 residues. The germline CDR1 and CDR2 sequences are SGHRS and YFSETQ. The chain's CDR3 is CASSLGVAQETQYF. The DNA of the CDR3 is TGCGCCAGCAGCCTGGGGGTGGCCCAAGAGACCCAGTACTTC.

The J gene is TRBJ2-1, the V gene TRBV10-2; 15 nucleotides agree with TRBD2. The CDR3 length is 17 residues. V lost 10 bases to trimming and J lost 3 bases; unmatched junction nucleotides: 10. Looked up from germline, CDR1 is WSHSY and CDR2 is SAAADI. The CDR3 reads CATSTGTSGRIYNEQFF. The DNA of the CDR3 is TGCGCCACTTCTACCGGGACTAGCGGGAGGATCTACAATGAGCAGTTCTTC.

This chain links TRBV7-8 with TRBJ2-7; 12 bases are a match to TRBD2. The V gene end was trimmed by 1 base and the J gene end by 6 bases; junction bases not matched to a gene: 13. CDR1 and CDR2 (germline): SGHVS, FQNEAQ. This CDR3 comprises 18 residues. Written as DNA, the CDR3 is TGTGCCAGCAGCTTAGGGTGGGGACTAGCGGGCGACTTTACCGAGCAGTACTTC. Translation: CASSLGWGLAGDFTEQYF.

The chain couples TRBV7-2 to TRBJ2-1, with TRBD2 as a possible D gene (6 bases). V was pared by 1 base and J by 10 bases, with 11 bases between. The CDR3 has 13 residues. Germline V lookup: CDR1 SGHTA, CDR2 FQGNSA. The CDR3 bases are TGTGCCAGCAGCTTAGAGGCGGGGAGGGAGCAGTTCTTC. Translating it yields CASSLEAGREQFF.

The genes are TRBV2 and TRBJ2-2; possible D gene TRBD1, 5 bases. Trimming took off 2 bases at V and 5 bases at J, with 6 bases between the two ends. CDR1 and CDR2 (germline): SNHLY, FYNNEI. The CDR3 length is 13 residues. CDR3 amino acids: CASSESGTGELFF. DNA for the CDR3: TGTGCCAGCAGTGAATCAGGGACCGGGGAGCTGTTTTTT.

This clone has a handful of counts. The chain carries TRBV20-1 and TRBJ1-1; D is ambiguous. Looked up from germline, CDR1 is DFQATT and CDR2 is SNEGSKA (reference sequence). CDR3 length: 10 residues. The ends were cut back, 6 bases at V and 7 bases at J, with 9 bases in the middle. Here the CDR3 DNA reads TGCAGTGCCTCAAGTTTTGAAGCTTTCTTT. This translates into CSASSFEAFF.

The J gene is TRBJ2-7, the V gene TRBV30, with a tentative D call TRBD2 (6 bases). Germline CDR1 reads GTSNPN; CDR2 reads SVGIG (reference sequence). The V gene lost 3 bases and the J gene lost 3 bases, with 15 bases spanning the gap. CDR3 size: 14 residues. CDR3 in DNA: TGTGCCTGGAGATACAGCGGGTCTATCTACGAGCAGTACTTC. Translated, it gives CAWRYSGSIYEQYF.

The rearrangement joins TRBV7-2 to TRBJ1-1; a possible D gene is TRBD1 (5 bases). This CDR3 spans 12 amino acids. Trimming took 5 bases from V and 4 from J, leaving 8 bases between them. The germline CDR1 and CDR2 sequences are SGHTA and FQGNSA. The CDR3 loop is CASSPGFTEAFF. The CDR3 DNA is TGTGCCAGCAGCCCAGGGTTCACTGAAGCTTTCTTT.

The gene calls are TRBV19 and TRBJ2-2, with D hard to call. Germline V gives CDR1 LNHDA, CDR2 SQIVND (reference sequence). CDR3 length: 11 residues. The V end was cut by 7 bases, the J end by 2 bases, with 2 bases between. CDR3 region: CASKNTGELFF. Written as DNA, the CDR3 is TGTGCCAGTAAAAACACCGGGGAGCTGTTTTTT.

V gene TRBV29-1 combines with J gene TRBJ1-2; D is unclear. Germline lookup yields CDR1 SQVTM and CDR2 ANQGSEA. Trimming removed 5 bases from V and 2 bases from J, with 9 bases in between. This CDR3 comprises 12 residues. For the CDR3, the DNA is TGCAGCGTTTGGTTGCGGAACTATGGCTACACCTTC. Amino acids: CSVWLRNYGYTF.

This chain connects TRBV5-4 to TRBJ1-3; 9 positions agree with TRBD1. From germline, CDR1 is SGHNT and CDR2 YYREEE (reference sequence). J lost 2 bases, V lost 1 base, and 4 bases had no gene match. The CDR3 consists of 16 residues. DNA for the CDR3: TGTGCCAGCAGCTTGTACCGGGACAGGGCTGGAAACACCATATATTTT. It translates to CASSLYRDRAGNTIYF.

The V gene is TRBV13, the J gene TRBJ1-1; D uncertain. V shed 8 bases and J shed 1 base, with 11 bases lying between them. The CDR3 sequence is 13 residues long. Germline CDR1 reads PRHDT; CDR2 reads FYEKMQ (reference sequence). For the CDR3, the DNA is TGTGCCAGCTCTGCGTGGGGGAACACTGAAGCTTTCTTT. Encoded protein: CASSAWGNTEAFF.

V gene TRBV4-3 combines with J gene TRBJ1-4, with TRBD1 identical over 10 bases. Germline CDR1 LGHNA, CDR2 YSLEER. The V and J ends lost 0 bases and 7 bases, in that order; junction bases with no gene match: 5. CDR3 length equals 16 residues. The CDR3 DNA sequence: TGCGCCAGCAGCCAAGATTGGGACAGGGGAGGTGAAAAACTGTTTTTT. Its protein is CASSQDWDRGGEKLFF.

This clone was picked up one time. The V gene is TRBV7-9, the J gene TRBJ1-1; 7 bases are a match to TRBD1. Germline V CDR1 and CDR2: SEHNR, FQNEAQ (reference sequence). The CDR3 sequence is 13 residues long. The J segment lost 1 base and the V segment lost 6 bases, leaving 2 bases of the junction unmatched. The CDR3 region is CASRGTANTEAFF. CDR3 in DNA: TGTGCCAGCAGGGGGACAGCGAACACTGAAGCTTTCTTT.

The rearrangement joins TRBV25-1 to TRBJ1-4, with D unresolved. Trimming cost V 9 bases and J 7 bases, with 12 bases left between them. This CDR3 is 12 amino acids long. Per the germline V gene, CDR1 is MGHDK and CDR2 is SYGVNS. As DNA, the CDR3 is TGTGCCAGTAGGAGAACCGGTGAAAAACTGTTTTTT. Its translation is CASRRTGEKLFF.

This clone is a singleton in its sample. The chain recombines TRBV9 with TRBJ2-7; either TRBD1 or TRBD2 may fit D (6 bases each). Germline V lookup: CDR1 SGDLS, CDR2 YYNGEE. Trimming stripped 0 bases from V and 7 bases from J, with 14 bases between. This CDR3 has 14 residues. The CDR3 spells CASSVEVGGGEQYF. The CDR3, as DNA: TGTGCCAGCAGCGTAGAGGTAGGGGGAGGTGAGCAGTACTTC.

CDR3 amino acids: CASSPDREKSYEQYF. The DNA for the CDR3 is TGTGCCAGCAGCCCCGACAGGGAGAAGTCCTACGAGCAGTACTTC. This chain links TRBV7-9 with TRBJ2-7, with TRBD1 matching 7 bases. The CDR3 totals 15 residues. The V gene's germline CDR1 is SEHNR and CDR2 FQNEAQ (reference sequence). V dropped 5 bases and J dropped 1; count of bases not matched to a gene: 8.

The V and J genes are TRBV30 and TRBJ1-2; TRBD1 agrees at 12 bases. This CDR3 has 14 residues. The V gene's germline CDR1 is GTSNPN and CDR2 SVGIG (reference sequence). The trim removed 6 bases at V and 9 bases at J, leaving 11 bases unmatched. The DNA for the CDR3 is TGTGCCTGCAAGCCGGCCGGGACAGGGGGCAGCTACACCTTC. It encodes CACKPAGTGGSYTF. Full variable domain (missing parts from reference TRBV30 and TRBJ1-2): SQTIHQWPATLVQPVGSPLSLECTVEGTSNPNLYWYRQAAGRGLQLLFYSVGIGQISSEVPQNLSASRPQDRQFILSSKKLLLSDSGFYLCACKPAGTGGSYTFGSGTRLTVV.

This chain links TRBV28 with TRBJ2-7, with 8 bases lining up with TRBD2. Germline assignment: CDR1 MDHEN and CDR2 SYDVKM. CDR3 length: 15 amino acids. Germline trimming cut 5 bases from V and 9 bases from J; bases unmatched to any gene: 15. DNA of the CDR3: TGTGCCAGCAGTCTAGTACTAGCGGCTGCTACGGGGCAGTACTTC. Amino acids: CASSLVLAAATGQYF.

The rearrangement links TRBV15 to TRBJ2-1; 7 positions agree with TRBD1. CDR3 length: 16 amino acids. Germline V lookup: CDR1 LNHNV, CDR2 YYDKDF (reference sequence). The junction had 5 bases not matched to a gene; V was cut back by 2 bases and J by 1 base. This CDR3 is CATSRRQGLSYNEQFF. CDR3 sequence (DNA): TGTGCCACCAGCAGACGACAGGGATTGTCCTACAATGAGCAGTTCTTC.

V gene TRBV29-1 combines with J gene TRBJ2-2, with TRBD1 identical over 7 bases. Germline V gene lookup returns CDR1 SQVTM and CDR2 ANQGSEA. The CDR3 is made up of 15 amino acids. V lost 4 bases to trimming and J lost 2 bases; unmatched junction nucleotides: 7. The CDR3 here is CSVVPGGYNTGELFF. In DNA form, the CDR3 reads TGCAGCGTTGTCCCAGGGGGTTATAACACCGGGGAGCTGTTTTTT.

The DNA of the CDR3 is TGTGCCAGTAGTTCCCAGGGGCCAGATACGCAGTATTTT. It encodes CASSSQGPDTQYF. The genes are TRBV19 and TRBJ2-3; maybe TRBD1 (6 bases). CDR1 and CDR2 (germline): LNHDA, SQIVND (reference sequence). Trimming pared 5 bases from V and 4 bases from J, leaving 10 bases between. The CDR3 has 13 amino acids.

Written as DNA, the CDR3 is TGTGCCAGCAGTGATTGGCCTAGCGGGAGGTACGAGCAGTACTTC. This gives the protein CASSDWPSGRYEQYF. The chain recombines TRBV6-1 with TRBJ2-7; 11 bases align to TRBD2. The V gene end was trimmed by 3 bases and the J gene end by 4 bases; junction bases not matched to a gene: 5. Germline V gives CDR1 MNHNS, CDR2 SASEGT. There are 15 residues in the CDR3.

CDR3 loop: CASSLAPVQPQHF. In nucleotides, the CDR3 is TGTGCCAGCAGCTTAGCGCCCGTCCAGCCCCAGCATTTT. The chain couples TRBV7-2 to TRBJ1-5; D is undetermined. This CDR3 has 13 amino acids. Germline V gene data show CDR1 as SGHTA and CDR2 as FQGNSA. Trimming left V 0 bases short and J 7 bases short, with 7 bases between. Together with reference TRBV7-2 and TRBJ1-5, the CDR3 gives the full variable domain: GAGVSQSPSNKVTEKGKDVELRCDPISGHTALYWYRQSLGQGLEFLIYFQGNSAPDKSGLPSDRFSAERTGGSVSTLTIQRTQQEDSAVYLCASSLAPVQPQHFGDGTRLSIL.

The chain is built from TRBV25-1 and TRBJ2-5, with D maybe TRBD1 (6 bases). The germline gives CDR1 MGHDK, CDR2 SYGVNS. Trimming removed 6 bases from V and 5 bases from J, with 13 bases in between. This CDR3 is 13 amino acids long. The CDR3 loop is CASREGGGETQYF. The CDR3, as DNA: TGTGCCAGCAGAGAAGGGGGTGGGGAGACCCAGTACTTC.

The chain uses TRBV4-1 and TRBJ1-4; D unresolved. Trimming pared 1 base from V and 8 bases from J, leaving 14 bases between. The V gene's germline CDR1 is MGHRA and CDR2 YSYEKL. This CDR3 spans 15 amino acids. The CDR3 nucleotides read TGCGCCAGCAGCCAAGTTGAAGAAAGCCAGGAAAAACTGTTTTTT. Its protein product is CASSQVEESQEKLFF.